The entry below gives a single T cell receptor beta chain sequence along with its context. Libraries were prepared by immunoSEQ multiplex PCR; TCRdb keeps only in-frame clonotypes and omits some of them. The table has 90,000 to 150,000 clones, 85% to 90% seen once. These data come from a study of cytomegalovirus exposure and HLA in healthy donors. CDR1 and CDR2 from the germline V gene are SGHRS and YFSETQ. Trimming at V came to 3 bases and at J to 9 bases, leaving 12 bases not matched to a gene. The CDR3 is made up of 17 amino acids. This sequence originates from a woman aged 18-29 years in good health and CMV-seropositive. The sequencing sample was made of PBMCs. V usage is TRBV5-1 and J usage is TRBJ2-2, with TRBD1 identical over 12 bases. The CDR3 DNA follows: TGCGCCAGCAGCTCACAATTTAGGGACAGGGGGCTCCGGGAGCTGTTTTTT. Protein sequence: CASSSQFRDRGLRELFF.